The rows below give T cell receptor beta chains drawn from one sample of a study of cytomegalovirus exposure and HLA in healthy donors. TCRdb keeps only in-frame clones here, not all; method: immunoSEQ multiplex PCR. The sample lists roughly 230,000 clones, about nine tenths occurring once. The specimen was PBMCs. These receptors were obtained from a girl under 10 years old in good health and CMV-seronegative. The conserved cysteine and the conserved F or W are not part of the CDR3 here. Each record gives: CDR3 protein, V gene, CDR3 length.

cdr3_aa: ATGQRGGTDTQY; v_call: TRBV15; cdr3_length: 12
cdr3_aa: ASRTGDTEAF; v_call: TRBV6-6; cdr3_length: 10
cdr3_aa: ASSLDQGVSIQY; v_call: TRBV27; cdr3_length: 12
cdr3_aa: ASGDAGANYGYT; v_call: TRBV27; cdr3_length: 12
cdr3_aa: ASSPRTGLQETQY; v_call: TRBV6-1; cdr3_length: 13
cdr3_aa: ASSLGGTKEHYGYT; v_call: TRBV7-9; cdr3_length: 14
cdr3_aa: ASSLIRDRVVNTEAF; v_call: TRBV5-1; cdr3_length: 15
cdr3_aa: ASGEGASAKNIQY; v_call: TRBV7-2; cdr3_length: 13
cdr3_aa: ASSSWGLAAQETQY; v_call: TRBV5-1; cdr3_length: 14
cdr3_aa: ASSSQMSYGYT; v_call: TRBV5-1; cdr3_length: 11
cdr3_aa: ASSGGRTGGTDTQY; v_call: TRBV5-6; cdr3_length: 14
cdr3_aa: ASSYLTGVVNTEAF; v_call: TRBV7-9; cdr3_length: 14
cdr3_aa: ASSYSLGGYEQY; v_call: TRBV6-5; cdr3_length: 12
cdr3_aa: ASSELDSNPYNEQF; v_call: TRBV25-1; cdr3_length: 14
cdr3_aa: ATQSWYEQY; v_call: TRBV2; cdr3_length: 9
cdr3_aa: ASSKDPGQGLSGYT; v_call: TRBV21-1; cdr3_length: 14
cdr3_aa: ASSLGGSGGQGEQF; v_call: TRBV7-3; cdr3_length: 14
cdr3_aa: ASSVSRGGEQY; v_call: TRBV9; cdr3_length: 11
cdr3_aa: ASSELGGELF; v_call: TRBV7-9; cdr3_length: 10
cdr3_aa: ASTNPQGYEQY; v_call: TRBV28; cdr3_length: 11
cdr3_aa: ASSLEAGGAGANVLT; v_call: TRBV5-6; cdr3_length: 15
cdr3_aa: ASSGWGLDYEQY; v_call: TRBV10-2; cdr3_length: 12
cdr3_aa: ASSRRSLAGGPGEQY; v_call: TRBV11-2; cdr3_length: 15
cdr3_aa: ASSFTFGGSYNEQF; v_call: TRBV11-2; cdr3_length: 14
cdr3_aa: AWSVQGRIGRAF; v_call: TRBV30; cdr3_length: 12
cdr3_aa: ASSSLLAGGPYEQF; v_call: TRBV7-8; cdr3_length: 14
cdr3_aa: ASSIAGTGNTIY; v_call: TRBV19; cdr3_length: 12
cdr3_aa: ASSLAGTANTEAF; v_call: TRBV5-6; cdr3_length: 13
cdr3_aa: ASSFALRAGGGDTQY; v_call: TRBV28; cdr3_length: 15
cdr3_aa: ASSVRGRSYNEQF; v_call: TRBV10-2; cdr3_length: 13
cdr3_aa: ASSPMTPSTDTQY; v_call: TRBV11-2; cdr3_length: 13
cdr3_aa: ASSDGRGGADTQY; v_call: TRBV2; cdr3_length: 13
cdr3_aa: ASSIVPANTGELF; v_call: TRBV19; cdr3_length: 13
cdr3_aa: ASSLSEGLGGYT; v_call: TRBV27; cdr3_length: 12
cdr3_aa: ASSIGTGADTQY; v_call: TRBV27; cdr3_length: 12
cdr3_aa: ASNPNYGTGDGYT; v_call: TRBV5-1; cdr3_length: 13
cdr3_aa: ASSPHTLEAGGYEQY; v_call: TRBV4-2; cdr3_length: 15
cdr3_aa: AISGLAGGAETQY; v_call: TRBV10-3; cdr3_length: 13
cdr3_aa: ASIPPTSGSVTDTQY; v_call: TRBV5-4; cdr3_length: 15
cdr3_aa: ASSLRGDSSYEQY; v_call: TRBV19; cdr3_length: 13
cdr3_aa: ASNFKPSSYNEQF; v_call: TRBV9; cdr3_length: 13
cdr3_aa: ASSYGQGNTGELF; v_call: TRBV7-6; cdr3_length: 13
cdr3_aa: ASSFRFSGGAADTQY; v_call: TRBV13; cdr3_length: 15
cdr3_aa: AISYTSGGQF; v_call: TRBV10-3; cdr3_length: 10
cdr3_aa: ASSTMDTTSYEQY; v_call: TRBV19; cdr3_length: 13
cdr3_aa: ASSSGLAGGFTGELF; v_call: TRBV11-2; cdr3_length: 15
cdr3_aa: ASSQTLAGGSDTQY; v_call: TRBV4-2; cdr3_length: 14
cdr3_aa: ASSYLKGQGNSPLH; v_call: TRBV6-5; cdr3_length: 14